The 16 T cell receptor beta chains listed next were all sequenced from one sample in a study of blood T cell repertoires in COVID-19. Clones were sequenced by immunoSEQ multiplex PCR, and TCRdb holds only the in-frame ones, with some missing. The sample includes more than 95,000 clones, about 81% of them seen just once. The sequencing sample was made of peripheral blood. These receptors were obtained from a man between 25 and 39 years old with COVID-19, enrolled during active disease.

This sequence joins TRBV29-1 and TRBJ1-1; possibly TRBD1 for D (5 bases). Trimming cost V 2 bases and J 0 bases, with 7 bases left between them. The CDR3 is 13 residues long. Germline V lookup: CDR1 SQVTM, CDR2 ANQGSEA. In DNA form, the CDR3 reads TGCAGCGTTGAACAGGGTATGAACACTGAAGCTTTCTTT. Protein sequence: CSVEQGMNTEAFF.

The chain recombines TRBV19 with TRBJ2-1; TRBD2 matches 8 bases. With 5 bases clipped from V and 15 bases from J, the junction kept 9 bases outside the gene matches. Germline CDR1 is LNHDA and CDR2 is SQIVND (reference sequence). The CDR3 runs to 12 residues. The chain's CDR3 is CASSGRSGKGFF. In DNA, the CDR3 is TGTGCCAGTAGTGGACGTAGCGGGAAGGGGTTCTTC.

The chain combines TRBV6-6 with TRBJ1-2, with 7 bases aligning to TRBD1. CDR1 MNHNY and CDR2 SVGAGI come from the germline V gene (reference sequence). The CDR3 extends over 14 amino acids. The V gene end was trimmed by 2 bases and the J gene end by 8 bases; junction bases not matched to a gene: 8. DNA for the CDR3: TGTGCCAGCAGTTACCGACGGGACAGCCGCGGCTACACCTTC. This encodes CASSYRRDSRGYTF.

The count of this clone is one. The chain recombines TRBV6-5 with TRBJ1-2, with TRBD1 matching over 7 bases. V trimming: 10 bases; J trimming: 8 bases; junction bases outside the gene matches: 16. Germline V gives CDR1 MNHEY, CDR2 SVGAGI. The CDR3 has 14 residues. CDR3 sequence (DNA): TGTGCCAACCTAGACAGGGCGTACTCCAGGGGCTACACCTTC. Translated: CANLDRAYSRGYTF.

The CDR3, as DNA: TGTGCCAGCAGGATCCTAACGGGAGGGTTCTACGAGCAGTACTTC. Encoded protein: CASRILTGGFYEQYF. The chain joins TRBV6-5 to TRBJ2-7, with 8 bases aligning to TRBD2. The CDR3 spans 15 residues. CDR1 and CDR2 (germline): MNHEY, SVGAGI. Trimming removed 6 bases from V and 3 bases from J; junction bases left unmatched: 10.

The chain combines TRBV11-3 with TRBJ2-1; TRBD2 aligns across 10 bases. The V gene end was trimmed by 0 bases and the J gene end by 5 bases; junction bases not matched to a gene: 1. The CDR3 has 15 residues. Germline assignment: CDR1 SGHNT and CDR2 YENEEA. Here the CDR3 reads CASSLELAGDNEQFF. In nucleotides, the CDR3 is TGTGCCAGCAGCTTAGAGCTAGCGGGGGACAATGAGCAGTTCTTC.

This chain uses TRBV5-1 with TRBJ1-3; 9 bases are a match to TRBD1. With V trimmed by 4 bases and J by 4 bases, 3 bases remained unmatched. The CDR3 covers 14 residues. Per germline, CDR1 SGHRS and CDR2 YFSETQ. Here the CDR3 DNA reads TGCGCCAGCAGCGAAGGACAGGGGGGAAACACCATATATTTT. Its translation is CASSEGQGGNTIYF. The variable domain in full, completed from reference TRBV5-1 and TRBJ1-3, reads KAGVTQTPRYLIKTRGQQVTLSCSPISGHRSVSWYQQTPGQGLQFLFEYFSETQRNKGNFPGRFSGRQFSNSRSEMNVSTLELGDSALYLCASSEGQGGNTIYFGEGSWLTVV.

CDR3 in amino acids: CASSPTLWTGDNSPLHF. CDR3 DNA sequence: TGTGCCAGCAGCCCGACCCTTTGGACAGGGGACAATTCACCCCTCCACTTT. The chain links TRBV4-2 to TRBJ1-6, with 9 nucleotides matching TRBD1. J was trimmed by 7 bases and V by 4 bases; bases with no gene match: 11. CDR1 is LGHNA and CDR2 is YNFKEQ in the germline V gene. CDR3 length: 17 amino acids.

This clone was seen only once. V usage is TRBV7-9 and J usage is TRBJ2-7, with 11 bases lining up with TRBD1. CDR1 and CDR2 from the germline V gene are SEHNR and FQNEAQ (reference sequence). The CDR3 sequence is 16 residues long. With V trimmed by 5 bases and J by 4 bases, 10 bases remained unmatched. The CDR3 sequence is CASSPSRGTGGYEQYF. For the CDR3, the DNA is TGTGCCAGCAGCCCAAGTCGAGGGACAGGGGGTTACGAGCAGTACTTC.

This chain connects TRBV5-1 to TRBJ1-2; D is perhaps TRBD1 (6 bases). The V and J ends lost 2 bases and 5 bases respectively, with 16 bases between them. The CDR3 covers 15 residues. Germline CDR1 is SGHRS and CDR2 is YFSETQ. The CDR3 DNA follows: TGCGCCAGCAGCTTCGGGACACGGAGAGTGTATGGCTACACCTTC. Translating gives CASSFGTRRVYGYTF.

This clone is a singleton in its sample. V gene TRBV10-3 combines with J gene TRBJ2-7; the match to TRBD2 covers 9 bases. Germline V gene sequence: CDR1 ENHRY, CDR2 SYGVKD. CDR3 length: 16 residues. V was pared by 4 bases and J by 2 bases, with 9 bases of the junction left unmatched. For the CDR3, the DNA is TGTGCCATCAGTGCTCGAGCTAGCGGGGACACCTACGAGCAGTACTTC. Protein sequence: CAISARASGDTYEQYF.

This rearrangement joins TRBV5-4 to TRBJ1-1, with 7 bases lining up with TRBD1. Germline V gene lookup returns CDR1 SGHNT and CDR2 YYREEE (reference sequence). V gave up 2 bases and J gave up 8 bases; unmatched junction bases: 9. The CDR3 runs to 14 residues. CDR3 in DNA: TGTGCCAGCAGCTTACGGACAGGTCTGAGGGAAGCTTTCTTT. Its protein is CASSLRTGLREAFF.

V usage is TRBV13 and J usage is TRBJ1-1; 8 nucleotides line up with TRBD1. The ends lost 6 bases at V and 6 bases at J; junction bases unmatched: 12. This CDR3 region has 15 residues. Germline V gene data show CDR1 as PRHDT and CDR2 as FYEKMQ (reference sequence). This chain's CDR3 is CASRPPQGAGAEAFF. CDR3 coding DNA: TGTGCCAGCAGGCCCCCTCAGGGGGCCGGGGCTGAAGCTTTCTTT.

V gene TRBV19 combines with J gene TRBJ1-1; D is ambiguous. The CDR3 consists of 15 residues. Trimming left V 3 bases short and J 8 bases short, with 19 bases between. Germline V gene sequence: CDR1 LNHDA, CDR2 SQIVND (reference sequence). The CDR3 DNA reads as TGTGCCAGTAGTATTGGGCGGAGGGTTATAGGAGAAGCTTTCTTT. It encodes CASSIGRRVIGEAFF.

The V gene is TRBV7-2, the J gene TRBJ2-3, with 14 positions matching TRBD2. Germline V gives CDR1 SGHTA, CDR2 FQGNSA. The CDR3 totals 15 residues. Trimming took 5 bases from V and 5 from J; bases not matched to a gene: 3. The CDR3 is CASSPGTSGGDTQYF. CDR3 nucleotides: TGTGCCAGCAGCCCTGGGACTAGCGGGGGAGATACGCAGTATTTT.

This clone appeared a single time. The rearrangement joins TRBV7-6 to TRBJ2-5; 7 bases match TRBD1. The CDR3 runs to 15 residues. The J segment lost 2 bases and the V segment lost 2 bases, leaving 5 bases of the junction unmatched. In germline, CDR1 is SGHVS, CDR2 FNYEAQ. The CDR3 spells CASSLTGTAQETQYF. The CDR3 DNA reads TGTGCCAGCAGCTTAACCGGGACAGCTCAAGAGACCCAGTACTTC.